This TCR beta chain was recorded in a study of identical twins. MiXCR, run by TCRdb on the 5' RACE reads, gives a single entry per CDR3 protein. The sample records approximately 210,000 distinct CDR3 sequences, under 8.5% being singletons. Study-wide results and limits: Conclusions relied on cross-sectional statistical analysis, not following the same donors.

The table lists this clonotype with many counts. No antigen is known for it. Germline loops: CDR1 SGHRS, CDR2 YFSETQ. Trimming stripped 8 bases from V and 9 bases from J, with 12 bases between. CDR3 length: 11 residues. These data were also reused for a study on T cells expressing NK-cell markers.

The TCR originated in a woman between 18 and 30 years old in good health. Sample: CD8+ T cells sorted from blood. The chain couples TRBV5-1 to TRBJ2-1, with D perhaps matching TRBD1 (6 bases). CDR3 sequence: CASRWDIEQFF. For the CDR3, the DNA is TGCGCCAGTAGGTGGGACATTGAGCAGTTCTTC. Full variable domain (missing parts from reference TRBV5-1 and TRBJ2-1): KAGVTQTPRYLIKTRGQQVTLSCSPISGHRSVSWYQQTPGQGLQFLFEYFSETQRNKGNFPGRFSGRQFSNSRSEMNVSTLELGDSALYLCASRWDIEQFFGPGTRLTVL.